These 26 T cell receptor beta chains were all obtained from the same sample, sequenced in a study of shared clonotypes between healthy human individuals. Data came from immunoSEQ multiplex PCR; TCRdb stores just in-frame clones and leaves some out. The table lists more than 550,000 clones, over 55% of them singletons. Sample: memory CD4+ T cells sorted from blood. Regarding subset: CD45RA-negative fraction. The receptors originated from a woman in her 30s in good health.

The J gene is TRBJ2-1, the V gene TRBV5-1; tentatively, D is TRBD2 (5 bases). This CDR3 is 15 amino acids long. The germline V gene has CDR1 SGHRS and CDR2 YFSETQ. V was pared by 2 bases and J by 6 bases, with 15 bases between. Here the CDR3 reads CASSFSALDGNEQFF. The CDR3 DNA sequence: TGCGCCAGCAGCTTTAGCGCCCTAGACGGCAATGAGCAGTTCTTC.

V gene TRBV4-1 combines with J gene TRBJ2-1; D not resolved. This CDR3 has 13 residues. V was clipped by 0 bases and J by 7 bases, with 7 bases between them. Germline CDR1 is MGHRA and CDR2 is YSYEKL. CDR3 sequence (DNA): TGCGCCAGCAGCCAAGATCTAGTAAATGAGCAGTTCTTC. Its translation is CASSQDLVNEQFF.

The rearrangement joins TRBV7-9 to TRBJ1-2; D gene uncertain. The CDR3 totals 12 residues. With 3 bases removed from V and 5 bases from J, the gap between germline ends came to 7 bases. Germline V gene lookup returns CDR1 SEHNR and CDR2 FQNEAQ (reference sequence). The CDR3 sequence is CASSFRDYGYTF. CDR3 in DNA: TGTGCCAGCAGCTTCCGGGATTATGGCTACACCTTC.

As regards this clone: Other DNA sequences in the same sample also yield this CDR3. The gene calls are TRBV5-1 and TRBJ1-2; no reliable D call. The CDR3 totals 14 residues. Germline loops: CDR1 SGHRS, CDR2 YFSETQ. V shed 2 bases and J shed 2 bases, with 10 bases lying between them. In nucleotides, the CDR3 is TGCGCCAGCAGCTTATCACGGGGAAACTATGGCTACACCTTC. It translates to CASSLSRGNYGYTF. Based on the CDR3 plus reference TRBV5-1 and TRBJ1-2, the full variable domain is KAGVTQTPRYLIKTRGQQVTLSCSPISGHRSVSWYQQTPGQGLQFLFEYFSETQRNKGNFPGRFSGRQFSNSRSEMNVSTLELGDSALYLCASSLSRGNYGYTFGSGTRLTVV.

The CDR3 sequence is CASSADYEQYF. The DNA for the CDR3 is TGTGCCAGCAGCGCGGACTACGAGCAGTACTTC. The rearrangement uses TRBV5-6 and TRBJ2-7; D is unresolved. CDR3 length: 11 amino acids. Germline V CDR1 and CDR2: SGHDT, YYEEEE. V shed 4 bases and J shed 3 bases, with 5 bases lying between them.

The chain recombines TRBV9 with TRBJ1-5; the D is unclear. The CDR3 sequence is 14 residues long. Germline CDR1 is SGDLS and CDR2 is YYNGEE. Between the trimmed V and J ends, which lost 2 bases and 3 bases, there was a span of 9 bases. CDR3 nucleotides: TGTGCCAGCAGCGTGGGGTCAGACAATCAGCCCCAGCATTTT. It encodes CASSVGSDNQPQHF.

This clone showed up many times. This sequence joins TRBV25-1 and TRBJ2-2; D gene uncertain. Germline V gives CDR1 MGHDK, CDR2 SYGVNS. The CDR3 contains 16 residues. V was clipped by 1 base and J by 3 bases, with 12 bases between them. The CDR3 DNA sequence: TGTGCCAGCAGTGAATCAGGTACTACCTACACCGGGGAGCTGTTTTTT. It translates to CASSESGTTYTGELFF.

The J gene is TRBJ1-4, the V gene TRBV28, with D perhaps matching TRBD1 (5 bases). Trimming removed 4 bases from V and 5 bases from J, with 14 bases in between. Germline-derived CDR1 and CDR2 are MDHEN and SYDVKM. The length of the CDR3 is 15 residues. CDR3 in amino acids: CASSSFGRDNEKLFF. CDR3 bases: TGTGCCAGCAGTTCGTTTGGCAGGGACAATGAAAAACTGTTTTTT.

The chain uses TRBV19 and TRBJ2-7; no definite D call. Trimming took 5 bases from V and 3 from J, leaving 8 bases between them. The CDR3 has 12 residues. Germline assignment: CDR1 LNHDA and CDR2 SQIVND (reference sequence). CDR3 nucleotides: TGTGCCAGTAGTGATCAGATCTACGAGCAGTACTTC. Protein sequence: CASSDQIYEQYF.

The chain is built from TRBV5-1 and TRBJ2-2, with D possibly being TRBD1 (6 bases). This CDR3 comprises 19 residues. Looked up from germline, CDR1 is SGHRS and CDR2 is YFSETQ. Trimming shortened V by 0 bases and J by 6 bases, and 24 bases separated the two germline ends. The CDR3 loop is CASSLAEIRGPPGAGELFF. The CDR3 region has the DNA TGCGCCAGCAGCTTGGCCGAGATCAGGGGCCCCCCAGGGGCCGGGGAGCTGTTTTTT. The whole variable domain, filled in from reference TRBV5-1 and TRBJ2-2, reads KAGVTQTPRYLIKTRGQQVTLSCSPISGHRSVSWYQQTPGQGLQFLFEYFSETQRNKGNFPGRFSGRQFSNSRSEMNVSTLELGDSALYLCASSLAEIRGPPGAGELFFGEGSRLTVL.

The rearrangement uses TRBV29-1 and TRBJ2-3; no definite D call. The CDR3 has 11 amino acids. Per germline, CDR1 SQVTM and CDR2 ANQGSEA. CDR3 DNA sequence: TGCGCGATTCACCGGGCAGATACGCAGTATTTT. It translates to CAIHRADTQYF.

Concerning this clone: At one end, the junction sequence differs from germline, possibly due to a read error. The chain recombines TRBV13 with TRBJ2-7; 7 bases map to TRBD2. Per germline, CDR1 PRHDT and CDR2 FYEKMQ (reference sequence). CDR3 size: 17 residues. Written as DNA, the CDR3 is TGTGCCAGCAGTTTAGGAATTCGGCTAGCGGTACATTACGAGCAGTACTTC. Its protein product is CASSLGIRLAVHYEQYF.

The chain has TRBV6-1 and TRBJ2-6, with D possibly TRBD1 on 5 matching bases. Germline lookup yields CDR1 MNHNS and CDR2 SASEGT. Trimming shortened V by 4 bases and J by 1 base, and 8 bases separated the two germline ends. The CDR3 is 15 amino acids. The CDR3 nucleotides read TGTGCCAGCAGTGCAGGGTCTTCTGGGGCCAACGTCCTGACTTTC. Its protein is CASSAGSSGANVLTF.

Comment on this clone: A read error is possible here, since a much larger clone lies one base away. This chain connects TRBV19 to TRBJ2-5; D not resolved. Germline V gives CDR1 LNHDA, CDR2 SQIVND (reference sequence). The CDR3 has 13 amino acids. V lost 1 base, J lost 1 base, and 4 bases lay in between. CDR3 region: CASSIVTQETQYF. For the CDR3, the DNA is TGTGCCAGTAGTATAGTCACCCAAGAGACCCAGTACTTC.

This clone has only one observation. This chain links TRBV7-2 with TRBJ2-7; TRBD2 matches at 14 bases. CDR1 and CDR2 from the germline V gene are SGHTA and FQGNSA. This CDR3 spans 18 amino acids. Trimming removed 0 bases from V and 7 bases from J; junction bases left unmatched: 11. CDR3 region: CASSLAGTSGRTAREQYF. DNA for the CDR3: TGTGCCAGCAGCTTAGCGGGGACTAGCGGGAGAACCGCTAGGGAGCAGTACTTC.

The DNA of the CDR3 is TGTGCCAGTAGTGCGGGGAGGGAATACAATCAGCCCCAGCATTTT. The encoded protein is CASSAGREYNQPQHF. The V call is TRBV19, the J call TRBJ1-5; D is unclear. Germline CDR1 is LNHDA and CDR2 is SQIVND (reference sequence). Trimming took off 5 bases at V and 3 bases at J, with 14 bases between the two ends. The CDR3 length is 15 residues.

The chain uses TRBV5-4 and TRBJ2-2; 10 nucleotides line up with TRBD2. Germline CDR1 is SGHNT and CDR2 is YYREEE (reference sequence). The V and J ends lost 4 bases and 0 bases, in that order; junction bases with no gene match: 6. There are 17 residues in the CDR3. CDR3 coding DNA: TGTGCCAGCAGCATGCCTACTAGCGGGGCGAACACCGGGGAGCTGTTTTTT. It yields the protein CASSMPTSGANTGELFF.

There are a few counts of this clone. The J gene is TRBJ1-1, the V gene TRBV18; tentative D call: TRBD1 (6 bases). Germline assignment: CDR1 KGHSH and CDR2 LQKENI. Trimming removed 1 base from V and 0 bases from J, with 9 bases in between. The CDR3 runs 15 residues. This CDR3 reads CASSPRQEVNTEAFF. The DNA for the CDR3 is TGTGCCAGCTCACCACGACAGGAGGTGAACACTGAAGCTTTCTTT. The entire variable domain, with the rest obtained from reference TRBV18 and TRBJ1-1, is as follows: NAGVMQNPRHLVRRRGQEARLRCSPMKGHSHVYWYRQLPEEGLKFMVYLQKENIIDESGMPKERFSAEFPKEGPSILRIQQVVRGDSAAYFCASSPRQEVNTEAFFGQGTRLTVV.

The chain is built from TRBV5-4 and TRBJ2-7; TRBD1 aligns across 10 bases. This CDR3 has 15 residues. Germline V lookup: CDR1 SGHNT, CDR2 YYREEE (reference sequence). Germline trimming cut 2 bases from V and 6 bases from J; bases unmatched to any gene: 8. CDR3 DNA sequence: TGTGCCAGCAGCTTAGTGGGACAGGGGACCCTCGAGCAGTACTTC. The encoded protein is CASSLVGQGTLEQYF. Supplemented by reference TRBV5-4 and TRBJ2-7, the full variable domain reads ETGVTQSPTHLIKTRGQQVTLRCSSQSGHNTVSWYQQALGQGPQFIFQYYREEENGRGNFPPRFSGLQFPNYSSELNVNALELDDSALYLCASSLVGQGTLEQYFGPGTRLTVT.

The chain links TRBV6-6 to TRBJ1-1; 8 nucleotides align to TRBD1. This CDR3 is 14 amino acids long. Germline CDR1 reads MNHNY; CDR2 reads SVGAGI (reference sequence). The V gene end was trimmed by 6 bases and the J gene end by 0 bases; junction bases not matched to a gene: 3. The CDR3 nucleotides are TGTGCCAGCAGCACACAGGGGGTGAACACTGAAGCTTTCTTT. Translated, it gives CASSTQGVNTEAFF.

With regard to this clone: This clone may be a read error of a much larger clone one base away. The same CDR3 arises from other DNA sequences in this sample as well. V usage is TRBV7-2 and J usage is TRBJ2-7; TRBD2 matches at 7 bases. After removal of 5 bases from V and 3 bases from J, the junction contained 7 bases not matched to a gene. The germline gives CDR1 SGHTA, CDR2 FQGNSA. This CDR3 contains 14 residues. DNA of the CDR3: TGTGCCAGCAGCCTGCAGCGGGATAGCTACGAGCAGTACTTC. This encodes CASSLQRDSYEQYF.

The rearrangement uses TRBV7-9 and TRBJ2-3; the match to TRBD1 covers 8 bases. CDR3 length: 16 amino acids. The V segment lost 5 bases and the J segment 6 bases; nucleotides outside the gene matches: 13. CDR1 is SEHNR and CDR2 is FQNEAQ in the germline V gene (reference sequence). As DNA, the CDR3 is TGTGCCAGCAGCCCCCTCAAGGCAGGGGGCATGGATACGCAGTATTTT. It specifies CASSPLKAGGMDTQYF.

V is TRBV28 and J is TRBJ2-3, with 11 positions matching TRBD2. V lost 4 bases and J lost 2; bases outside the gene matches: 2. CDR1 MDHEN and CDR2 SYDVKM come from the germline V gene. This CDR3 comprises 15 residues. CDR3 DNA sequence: TGTGCCAGCAGTTCTAGCGGGAGGACCACAGATACGCAGTATTTT. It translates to CASSSSGRTTDTQYF.

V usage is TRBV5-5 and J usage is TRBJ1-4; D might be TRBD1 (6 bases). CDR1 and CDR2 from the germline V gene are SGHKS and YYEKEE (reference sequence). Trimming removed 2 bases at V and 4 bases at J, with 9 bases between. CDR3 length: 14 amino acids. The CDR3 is CASSFGQNNEKLFF. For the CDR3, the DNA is TGTGCCAGCAGCTTCGGACAGAATAATGAAAAACTGTTTTTT. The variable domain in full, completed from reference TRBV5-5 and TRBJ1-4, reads DAGVTQSPTHLIKTRGQQVTLRCSPISGHKSVSWYQQVLGQGPQFIFQYYEKEERGRGNFPDRFSARQFPNYSSELNVNALLLGDSALYLCASSFGQNNEKLFFGSGTQLSVL.

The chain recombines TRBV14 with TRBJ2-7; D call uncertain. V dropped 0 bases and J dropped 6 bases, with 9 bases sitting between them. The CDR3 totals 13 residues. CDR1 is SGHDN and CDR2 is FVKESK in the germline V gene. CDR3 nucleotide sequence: TGTGCCAGCAGCCAAGACTTCCGGCGCGAGCAGTACTTC. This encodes CASSQDFRREQYF.

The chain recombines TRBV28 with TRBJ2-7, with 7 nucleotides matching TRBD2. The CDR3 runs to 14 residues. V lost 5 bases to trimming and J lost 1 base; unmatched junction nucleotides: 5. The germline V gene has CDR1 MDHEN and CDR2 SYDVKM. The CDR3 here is CASSEPSGSYEQYF. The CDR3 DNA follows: TGTGCCAGCAGTGAACCTAGCGGTTCCTACGAGCAGTACTTC. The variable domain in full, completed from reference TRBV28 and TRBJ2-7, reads DVKVTQSSRYLVKRTGEKVFLECVQDMDHENMFWYRQDPGLGLRLIYFSYDVKMKEKGDIPEGYSVSREKKERFSLILESASTNQTSMYLCASSEPSGSYEQYFGPGTRLTVT.